Sequencing of this TCR beta chain was carried out in a study of CD8+ T cells in alopecia areata. As for the study in general: Treated patients were dosed with oral tofacitinib, taking 5 to 10 mg twice daily.

As for this clone: The target antigen is unknown.

The study, taken as a whole, reports: Clonality was higher in lesional than normal scalp, especially in alopecia totalis/universalis.

Individuals with alopecia areata gave both lesional scalp punch biopsies and peripheral blood for collection. Sorting of PBMCs yielded the CD4+ and CD8+ T cells. Sequencing used cDNA as its template, made by extracting RNA and reverse transcribing it. The table came from immunoSEQ multiplex PCR; TCRdb's copy has only in-frame clones and leaves some out. The sample contains almost 250,000 clones, under 70% of which appear only once. Trimming shortened V by 4 bases and J by 3 bases, and 17 bases separated the two germline ends. Germline V gene sequence: CDR1 SEHNR, CDR2 FQNEAQ (reference sequence). CDR3 length equals 16 residues.

V and J are TRBV7-9 and TRBJ2-3, with D tentatively TRBD2 (6 bases). The origin of this receptor is a human donor with alopecia areata. Sequenced material: CD4+ T cells sorted from blood, taken at week 0. The CDR3 sequence is CASSSTGSGLTDTQYF. The CDR3 DNA reads as TGTGCCAGCAGCTCCACCGGGAGCGGATTGACAGATACGCAGTATTTT.